The 7 T cell receptor beta chains listed next were all sequenced from one sample in a study of blood T cells in healthy people across ages. It was with a sample-barcoded 5' primer and a J-beta primer mix that a second PCR of roughly 7 to 12 cycles was run. TCRdb ran MiXCR on the 5' RACE reads and lists one entry per CDR3 protein. In the table there are hundreds of thousands of distinct CDR3 sequences, about 30% of which are singletons. The sequencing sample was made of blood. The source of these receptors is an elderly woman in good health.

This clonotype has ten or more counts. The J gene is TRBJ1-2, the V gene TRBV6-1; D gene unclear. The V end lost 10 bases, the J end lost 5 bases, and 11 bases lay between the germline ends. CDR1 is MNHNS and CDR2 is SASEGT in the germline V gene. The CDR3 loop spans 11 amino acids. DNA for the CDR3: TGTGCCACCGCCTATAAGTATGGCTACACCTTC. Its translation: CATAYKYGYTF.

J is TRBJ2-5 and V is TRBV25-1; D gene ambiguous. V was clipped by 2 bases and J by 4 bases, with 11 bases between them. CDR3 length: 14 residues. CDR1 is MGHDK, CDR2 SYGVNS, per germline. Here the CDR3 DNA reads TGTGCCAGCAGTGAAGTGGAAGGAAGAGAGACCCAGTACTTC. Translation gives CASSEVEGRETQYF.

This clonotype was seen at least ten times. The chain joins TRBV11-3 to TRBJ2-3, with 8 bases aligning to TRBD2. The CDR3 is 13 residues long. Germline V CDR1 and CDR2: SGHNT, YENEEA. V lost 8 bases, J lost 4 bases, and 5 bases stayed unmatched. The CDR3 nucleotides read TGTGCCAGCCCGGGGGGGCACCCAGATACGCAGTATTTT. This codes for CASPGGHPDTQYF.

This clonotype was seen repeatedly, ten times or more. The chain employs TRBV6-5 and TRBJ2-1; tentatively, D is TRBD2 (7 bases). This CDR3 is built from 18 residues. Trimming removed 0 bases from V and 2 bases from J, with 17 bases in between. The germline gives CDR1 MNHEY, CDR2 SVGAGI. The CDR3 loop reads CASSYSISGGLTYNEQFF. DNA for the CDR3: TGTGCCAGCAGTTACTCGATCTCGGGGGGCCTAACCTACAATGAGCAGTTCTTC.

In this sample, this clonotype turned up many times. The chain carries TRBV12-3 or TRBV12-4 and TRBJ2-2; D gene unclear. The CDR3 extends over 17 amino acids. The ends were cut back, 7 bases at V and 0 bases at J, with 18 bases in the middle. CDR3 amino acids: CASITFFKQPNTGELFF. As DNA, the CDR3 is TGTGCCAGCATCACCTTCTTTAAGCAGCCGAACACCGGGGAGCTGTTTTTT.

This clonotype was seen at least ten times. This sequence joins TRBV11-2 and TRBJ2-6; 12 bases agree with TRBD2. The germline CDR1 and CDR2 sequences are SGHAT and FQNNGV. Unmatched junction bases numbered 20, after V lost 1 base and J lost 1 base. The CDR3 is 24 residues long. The CDR3: CASSLGPISRTSGEFLSGANVLTF. The CDR3 DNA sequence: TGTGCCAGCAGCTTAGGCCCAATTTCCCGGACTAGCGGGGAATTTTTATCTGGGGCCAACGTCCTGACTTTC.

On this clonotype itself: One base away lies a much larger clone, so this may be a sequencing read error. This chain uses TRBV2 with TRBJ2-5; TRBD2 agrees at 9 bases. The assigned J gene may be wrong: the sequence end matches TRBJ2-1 better. Per germline, CDR1 SNHLY and CDR2 FYNNEI. The CDR3 contains 15 residues. CDR3 sequence reads: CASSESGGRGETQFF. For the CDR3, the DNA is TGTGCCAGCAGTGAGAGCGGGGGGCGGGGGGAGACCCAGTTCTTC.